This TCR beta chain was captured by sequencing in a study of T cells after yellow fever vaccination. This clonotype was observed many times. Its cognate antigen is unknown. V was shortened by 2 bases and J by 1 base, with 6 bases between the two germline ends. CDR1 is LGHNA, CDR2 YSLEER, per germline. CDR3 length: 13 residues. Study-level findings and limits: Abundant bulk-population clonotypes could contaminate the FACS-sorted repertoires. CD4 and CD8 compartments shared a small share of clonotypes, likely from convergent recombination.

5'RACE template switching produced TCR cDNA carrying a universal primer site and UMIs. TCRdb used MiXCR to reprocess the 5' RACE reads, holding one entry per CDR3 protein. The sample yields 200,000 to 300,000 distinct CDR3 sequences, less than 7.5% seen once. The sequence came from a young man who received the YFV17D yellow fever vaccine. The input for sequencing was CD4+ T cells sorted from PBMCs, taken on the day of the yellow fever booster vaccination. V and J are TRBV4-3 and TRBJ2-7; D unclear. CDR3 sequence (DNA): TGCGCCAGCAGCCAATGGATATCCTACGAGCAGTACTTC. Protein product: CASSQWISYEQYF.